This is a list of T cell receptor beta chains from one sample in a study of control samples from healthy donors and cancer patients. Clones were read by immunoSEQ multiplex PCR, and TCRdb kept only the in-frame ones, dropping some. The sample has tens of thousands of clones, 80% to 90% seen once; the top ten hold under 2.5%. The sample consisted of PBMCs. These receptors were taken from a woman aged 55-69 years with head and neck cancer. Each CDR3 is given with its conserved first and last residue. Fields, in order: J gene, clone size, D gene, V gene, CDR3 protein, CDR3 DNA. The D gene is left open where the match is weak. The size of a clone is reported for some rows only, either as once, few or many, or as a class for expanded clones.

j_gene: TRBJ2-7; abundance: NA; d_gene: TRBD1; v_gene: TRBV29-1; CDR3aa: CSVTGQYYEQYF; CDR3nt: TGCAGCGTGACGGGACAGTACTACGAGCAGTACTTC
j_gene: TRBJ2-1; abundance: NA; d_gene: TRBD2; v_gene: TRBV10-3; CDR3aa: CAISLAGGYNEQFF; CDR3nt: TGTGCCATCAGTCTAGCGGGAGGCTACAATGAGCAGTTCTTC
j_gene: TRBJ1-2; abundance: few; d_gene: TRBD1; v_gene: TRBV30; CDR3aa: CAWSVRGTGTGYTF; CDR3nt: TGTGCCTGGAGTGTACGAGGGACAGGGACTGGCTACACCTTC
j_gene: TRBJ2-7; abundance: NA; d_gene: TRBD1; v_gene: TRBV6-5; CDR3aa: CASSPQGASYEQYF; CDR3nt: TGTGCCAGCAGTCCACAGGGGGCCTCCTACGAGCAGTACTTC
j_gene: TRBJ2-6; abundance: NA; d_gene: NA; v_gene: TRBV3-1/TRBV3-2; CDR3aa: CASSQVSGSGANVLTF; CDR3nt: TGTGCCAGCAGCCAAGTATCAGGCTCTGGGGCCAACGTCCTGACTTTC
j_gene: TRBJ1-5; abundance: NA; d_gene: NA; v_gene: TRBV6-2/TRBV6-3; CDR3aa: CASSYSFLGNQPQHF; CDR3nt: TGTGCCAGCAGTTACTCGTTTCTGGGAAATCAGCCCCAGCATTTT
j_gene: TRBJ2-1; abundance: NA; d_gene: NA; v_gene: TRBV18; CDR3aa: CASSRSITDSWNEQFF; CDR3nt: TGTGCCAGCTCACGGAGTATAACGGACAGCTGGAATGAGCAGTTCTTC
j_gene: TRBJ2-2; abundance: NA; d_gene: TRBD2; v_gene: TRBV7-3; CDR3aa: CASSSGTSFGELFF; CDR3nt: TGTGCCAGCTCCTCCGGGACTAGCTTCGGGGAGCTGTTTTTT
j_gene: TRBJ2-7; abundance: few; d_gene: TRBD1; v_gene: TRBV27; CDR3aa: CASSLRQGNYEQYF; CDR3nt: TGTGCCAGCAGTTTAAGACAGGGGAATTACGAGCAGTACTTC
j_gene: TRBJ2-3; abundance: NA; d_gene: NA; v_gene: TRBV19; CDR3aa: CASSRQISTDTQYF; CDR3nt: TGTGCCAGTAGTCGACAGATCAGCACAGATACGCAGTATTTT
j_gene: TRBJ2-1; abundance: NA; d_gene: NA; v_gene: TRBV7-3; CDR3aa: CASSLWGASLSEQFF; CDR3nt: TGTGCCAGCAGCTTATGGGGGGCCAGTCTTAGTGAGCAGTTCTTC
j_gene: TRBJ2-7; abundance: NA; d_gene: NA; v_gene: TRBV30; CDR3aa: CAWSVFALSTRGSYEQYF; CDR3nt: TGTGCCTGGAGTGTATTTGCGTTATCAACAAGGGGCTCCTACGAGCAGTACTTC
j_gene: TRBJ2-7; abundance: NA; d_gene: NA; v_gene: TRBV6-1; CDR3aa: CASSESWREGYEQYF; CDR3nt: TGTGCCAGCAGTGAATCGTGGCGAGAGGGCTACGAGCAGTACTTC
j_gene: TRBJ2-7; abundance: NA; d_gene: TRBD1; v_gene: TRBV24-1; CDR3aa: CATSAPRGQGGEQYF; CDR3nt: TGTGCCACCAGTGCTCCCCGTGGACAGGGAGGAGAGCAGTACTTC
j_gene: TRBJ1-5; abundance: NA; d_gene: TRBD1; v_gene: TRBV19; CDR3aa: CASSVLTGGLNQPQHF; CDR3nt: TGTGCCAGTAGTGTACTTACAGGGGGCCTCAATCAGCCCCAGCATTTT
j_gene: TRBJ2-2; abundance: NA; d_gene: TRBD2; v_gene: TRBV18; CDR3aa: CASSRLTGTSGKISGELFF; CDR3nt: TGTGCCAGCTCACGACTGACCGGGACTAGCGGGAAAATAAGCGGGGAGCTGTTTTTT
j_gene: TRBJ2-7; abundance: NA; d_gene: NA; v_gene: TRBV7-8; CDR3aa: CASSDGLWGSYEQYF; CDR3nt: TGTGCCAGCAGCGACGGACTATGGGGCTCCTACGAGCAGTACTTC
j_gene: TRBJ2-1; abundance: NA; d_gene: TRBD2; v_gene: TRBV5-6; CDR3aa: CASSIPSRNPGTRHEQFF; CDR3nt: TGTGCCAGCAGCATACCATCGAGGAACCCCGGGACTAGACATGAGCAGTTCTTC
j_gene: TRBJ2-1; abundance: NA; d_gene: NA; v_gene: TRBV19; CDR3aa: CASSPRGGAYNEQFF; CDR3nt: TGTGCCAGTTCTCCGAGGGGTGGGGCGTACAATGAGCAGTTCTTC
j_gene: TRBJ2-6; abundance: NA; d_gene: NA; v_gene: TRBV29-1; CDR3aa: CSVHLGGGSGANVLTF; CDR3nt: TGCAGCGTCCACCTTGGGGGCGGATCCGGGGCCAACGTCCTGACTTTC
j_gene: TRBJ2-7; abundance: NA; d_gene: TRBD2; v_gene: TRBV7-9; CDR3aa: CASSFRTSGYEQYF; CDR3nt: TGTGCCAGCAGCTTCAGGACTAGCGGTTACGAGCAGTACTTC
j_gene: TRBJ2-4; abundance: NA; d_gene: TRBD1; v_gene: TRBV2; CDR3aa: CASSLDRALQYF; CDR3nt: TGTGCCAGCAGTTTGGACAGGGCCCTTCAGTACTTC
j_gene: TRBJ2-3; abundance: NA; d_gene: NA; v_gene: TRBV7-2; CDR3aa: CASSLDVYTQYF; CDR3nt: TGTGCCAGCAGCTTAGATGTTTATACGCAGTATTTT
j_gene: TRBJ1-6; abundance: once; d_gene: TRBD1; v_gene: TRBV7-9; CDR3aa: CASGLGQAISSPLHF; CDR3nt: TGTGCCAGCGGTCTAGGACAGGCAATTAGTTCACCCCTCCACTTT
j_gene: TRBJ1-4; abundance: NA; d_gene: TRBD1; v_gene: TRBV7-2; CDR3aa: CASSLEGALGEKLFF; CDR3nt: TGTGCCAGCAGCTTAGAGGGGGCCTTGGGTGAAAAACTGTTTTTT
j_gene: TRBJ1-3; abundance: NA; d_gene: NA; v_gene: TRBV19; CDR3aa: CASSIPGLAGGGNTIYF; CDR3nt: TGTGCCAGTAGTATACCGGGACTAGCGGGAGGTGGAAACACCATATATTTT
j_gene: TRBJ1-3; abundance: NA; d_gene: TRBD1; v_gene: TRBV13; CDR3aa: CASSFDRDRGNTIYF; CDR3nt: TGTGCCAGCAGCTTTGATCGGGACAGGGGAAACACCATATATTTT
j_gene: TRBJ1-5; abundance: NA; d_gene: TRBD1; v_gene: TRBV5-6; CDR3aa: CASSSTGINQPQHF; CDR3nt: TGTGCCAGCAGCTCGACAGGGATAAATCAGCCCCAGCATTTT
j_gene: TRBJ2-7; abundance: few; d_gene: NA; v_gene: TRBV20-1; CDR3aa: CSASGREPYEQYF; CDR3nt: TGCAGTGCTAGTGGCAGGGAGCCCTACGAGCAGTACTTC
j_gene: TRBJ1-5; abundance: NA; d_gene: NA; v_gene: TRBV21-1; CDR3aa: CASKPRGDNQPQHF; CDR3nt: TGTGCCAGCAAACCGCGAGGGGATAATCAGCCCCAGCATTTT
j_gene: TRBJ2-3; abundance: NA; d_gene: NA; v_gene: TRBV29-1; CDR3aa: CSVIATIQGVSTDTQYF; CDR3nt: TGCAGCGTCATTGCCACAATACAGGGCGTAAGCACAGATACGCAGTATTTT
j_gene: TRBJ1-4; abundance: NA; d_gene: TRBD1; v_gene: TRBV6-5; CDR3aa: CASSSQGPAVREKLFF; CDR3nt: TGTGCCAGCAGTTCACAGGGGCCGGCCGTTCGGGAAAAACTGTTTTTT